The text below deals with one T cell receptor (beta chain). This clonotype was recorded a few times. Its antigen remains unidentified. One base away lies a much larger clone, so this may be a sequencing read error. This specimen comes from a study of tumor-infiltrating lymphocytes in primary liver carcinoma (dated 2017 in TCRdb). Background for the entire study: Surgical resection was performed in China between November 2015 and 2016 on roughly 5 patients with histopathologically diagnosed primary liver carcinoma. Reproducibility between technical replicate repertoires was high, with correlation coefficients above 0.95 and mean shared-clone rates roughly 0.91. TCRbeta repertoire sequencing covered approximately 35 specimens from 5 patients: around 25 tumor regions, 5 adjacent noncancerous liver tissues and 5 peripheral blood samples. TCRbeta repertoire sequencing, expression microarrays and whole-exome sequencing were combined in the study across five regions of each liver tumor, with adjacent normal tissue and blood also included. Hepatocellular carcinoma (four) or combined HCC and intrahepatic cholangiocarcinoma (one) was present in the five patients, who were three men and two women aged 30 to 69 years. Each sample produced about 3.5 to 8 million productive TCRbeta reads, and read depth showed no significant difference between tissue types. The five patients had tumors staged T1-T3 N0M0, with maximum diameters ranging from about 4.2 to 11 cm.

Starting from roughly 500 ng total RNA, TCRbeta-specific cDNA was produced by reverse transcription with a constant-region primer and ProtoScript II reverse transcriptase. Construction of the TCRbeta libraries relied on three nested rounds of multiplex PCR, following a slightly modified ARM-PCR procedure. Sample barcodes and Illumina adapters were added in a final 25-cycle PCR using Deep VentR polymerase. Amplicons of 200-500 bp were gel-purified with a QIAquick gel extraction kit before sequencing. TCRbeta amplicons were sequenced on an Illumina HiSeq 2500 with 250-bp paired-end reads. From the authors' description of their analysis: Quality trimming of reads was performed with Trimmomatic v0.33, and paired reads were merged with FLASH v1.2.11 so that full CDR3 sequences could be recovered. V, D and J germline segments were assigned to the rearranged TCRbeta sequences using MiGEC v1.2.1b. VDJtools v1.0.0 computed clonotype statistics and Shannon-Wiener diversity indices. To cut down on sampling bias, every analysis after diversity analysis relied on just the 250 most abundant clonotypes from each sample. TCRdb cleaned the public reads at Q25 with fastp, built clones with MiXCR and kept in-frame beta chains. CDR3 protein duplicates are merged, each entry listing the most common genes and DNA. The V and J calls follow TCRdb's processing rather than the paper's. The sample data list almost 200,000 distinct CDR3 sequences, and 65% of these were observed just once. The leading ten clones occupy about 7.1% of the sample.

Blood RNA was extracted from unsorted whole blood with TRIzol reagent; germline DNA came from the DNeasy Blood & Tissue kit. Patients had chronic HBV infection and were treatment-naive at sampling. Before surgery, 4 to 5 milliliters of peripheral blood were collected into K2EDTA tubes. General findings and caveats noted by the study authors: Only the TCR beta chain was sequenced, so true repertoire diversity is likely underestimated because unpaired alpha chains were not captured. Repertoire overlap was higher between tumor regions (mean around 35%) than tumor-adjacent (17%) or tumor-blood (14%) pairs, consistent with antigen-driven expansion. With just a handful of patients in the study, the authors point out that the findings should be validated in a larger study. The top 250 clones accounted for a significantly greater share of the repertoire in tumors than in blood (p = 0.039). Comparison of CD4+ and CD8+ T cell repertoires was precluded by the use of bulk unsorted samples.

The sequence derives from a woman aged 55-69 years with primary liver carcinoma and hepatitis B virus infection. Specimen: peripheral blood.

CDR3 region: CANSFPASGSYEQYF. The nucleotides are TGTGCCAACAGTTTCCCAGCTAGCGGATCCTACGAGCAGTACTTC. The rearranged chain carries TRBV12-3 or TRBV12-4 and TRBJ2-7, and 7 junction bases match TRBD2. From the cysteine up to the phenylalanine, the CDR3 has a length of 15 residues. Of the read, only the CDR3 DNA is kept; its 45 bases are in frame from base 1.